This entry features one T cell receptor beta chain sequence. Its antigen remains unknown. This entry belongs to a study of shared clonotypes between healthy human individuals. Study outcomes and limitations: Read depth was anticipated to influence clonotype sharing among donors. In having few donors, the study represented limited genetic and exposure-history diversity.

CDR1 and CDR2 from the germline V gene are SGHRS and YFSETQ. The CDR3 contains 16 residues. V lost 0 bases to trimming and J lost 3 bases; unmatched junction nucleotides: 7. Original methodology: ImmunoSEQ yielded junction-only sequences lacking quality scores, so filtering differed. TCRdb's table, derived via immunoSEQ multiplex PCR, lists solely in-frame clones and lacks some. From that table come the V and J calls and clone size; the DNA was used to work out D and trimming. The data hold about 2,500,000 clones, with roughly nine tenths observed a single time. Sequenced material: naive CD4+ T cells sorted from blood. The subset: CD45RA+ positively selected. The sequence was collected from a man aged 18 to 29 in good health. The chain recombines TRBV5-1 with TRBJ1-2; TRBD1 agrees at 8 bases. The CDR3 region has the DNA TGCGCCAGCAGCTTGGCCAGGACAGGGCAACACTATGGCTACACCTTC. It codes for CASSLARTGQHYGYTF.